Sequencing of this T cell receptor (beta chain) was carried out in a study of ipilimumab plus nivolumab after autologous stem cell transplantation. Trimming cost V 4 bases and J 2 bases; bases outside gene matches: 5. This CDR3 is built from 15 residues. Germline assignment: CDR1 GTSNPN and CDR2 SVGIG (reference sequence). Profiling relied on immunoSEQ multiplex PCR, and the TCRdb table lists in-frame clones only, not all of them. Altogether about 16,000 clones are present, approximately 82% being singletons, with the ten largest covering about 21%. The receptor was isolated from a male donor with diffuse large B-cell lymphoma. The specimen was PBMCs, collected in a trial of ipilimumab plus nivolumab as post-transplant consolidation. The chain employs TRBV30 and TRBJ1-5; 10 nucleotides align to TRBD1. CDR3 coding DNA: TGTGCCTGGATGGCAGGGACAGGGGGCAATCAGCCCCAGCATTTT. The encoded protein is CAWMAGTGGNQPQHF.